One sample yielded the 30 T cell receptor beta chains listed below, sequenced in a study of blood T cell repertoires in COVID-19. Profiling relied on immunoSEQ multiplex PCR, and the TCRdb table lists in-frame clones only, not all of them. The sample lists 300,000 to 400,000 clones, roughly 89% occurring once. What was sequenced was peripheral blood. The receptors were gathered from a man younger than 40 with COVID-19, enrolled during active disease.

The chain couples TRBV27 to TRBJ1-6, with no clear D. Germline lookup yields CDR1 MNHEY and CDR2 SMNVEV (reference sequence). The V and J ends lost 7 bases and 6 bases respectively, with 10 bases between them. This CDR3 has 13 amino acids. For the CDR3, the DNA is TGTGCCAGCATGCGGCACGGTAATTCACCCCTCCACTTT. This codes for CASMRHGNSPLHF.

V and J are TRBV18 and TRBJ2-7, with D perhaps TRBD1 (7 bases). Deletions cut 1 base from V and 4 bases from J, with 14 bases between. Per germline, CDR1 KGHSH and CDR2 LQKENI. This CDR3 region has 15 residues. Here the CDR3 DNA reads TGTGCCAGCTCACCACAGGCAGGGGGACTTTACGAGCAGTACTTC. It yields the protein CASSPQAGGLYEQYF.

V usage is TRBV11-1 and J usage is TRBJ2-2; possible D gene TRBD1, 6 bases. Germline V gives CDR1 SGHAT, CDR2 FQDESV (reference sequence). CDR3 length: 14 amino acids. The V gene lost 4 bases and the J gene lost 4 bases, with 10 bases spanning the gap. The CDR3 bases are TGTGCCAGCAGCTCTCAGGGGATCACCGGGGAGCTGTTTTTT. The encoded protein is CASSSQGITGELFF. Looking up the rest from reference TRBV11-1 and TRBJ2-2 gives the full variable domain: EAEVAQSPRYKITEKSQAVAFWCDPISGHATLYWYRQILGQGPELLVQFQDESVVDDSQLPKDRFSAERLKGVDSTLKIQPAELGDSAMYLCASSSQGITGELFFGEGSRLTVL.

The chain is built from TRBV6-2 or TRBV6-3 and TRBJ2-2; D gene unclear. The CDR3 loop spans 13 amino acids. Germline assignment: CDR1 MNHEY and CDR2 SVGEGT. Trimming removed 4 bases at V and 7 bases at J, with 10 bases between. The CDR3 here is CASSFSFSGELFF. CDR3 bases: TGTGCCAGCAGTTTTTCTTTCAGCGGGGAGCTGTTTTTT.

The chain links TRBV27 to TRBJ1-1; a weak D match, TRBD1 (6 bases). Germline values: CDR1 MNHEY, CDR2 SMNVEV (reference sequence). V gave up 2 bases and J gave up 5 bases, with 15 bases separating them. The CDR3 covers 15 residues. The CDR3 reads CASSLRPTGNTEAFF. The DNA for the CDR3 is TGTGCCAGCAGTTTAAGGCCAACAGGGAATACTGAAGCTTTCTTT.

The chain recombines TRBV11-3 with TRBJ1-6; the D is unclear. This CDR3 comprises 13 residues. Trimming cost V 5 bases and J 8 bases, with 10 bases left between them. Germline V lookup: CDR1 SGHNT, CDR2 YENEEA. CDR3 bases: TGTGCCAGCAGCCTAGTGCGAGATTCACCCCTCCACTTT. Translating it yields CASSLVRDSPLHF. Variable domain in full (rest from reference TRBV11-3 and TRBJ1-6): EAGVVQSPRYKIIEKKQPVAFWCNPISGHNTLYWYLQNLGQGPELLIRYENEEAVDDSQLPKDRFSAERLKGVDSTLKIQPAELGDSAVYLCASSLVRDSPLHFGNGTRLTVT.

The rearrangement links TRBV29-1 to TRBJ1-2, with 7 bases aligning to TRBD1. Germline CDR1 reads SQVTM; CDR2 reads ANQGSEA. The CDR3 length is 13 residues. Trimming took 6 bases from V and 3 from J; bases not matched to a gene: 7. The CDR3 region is CSVPTGMYYGYTF. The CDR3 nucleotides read TGCAGCGTACCGACAGGGATGTACTATGGCTACACCTTC. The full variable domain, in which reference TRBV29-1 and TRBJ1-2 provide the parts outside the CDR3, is SAVISQKPSRDICQRGTSLTIQCQVDSQVTMMFWYRQQPGQSLTLIATANQGSEATYESGFVIDKFPISRPNLTFSTLTVSNMSPEDSSIYLCSVPTGMYYGYTFGSGTRLTVV.

Written as DNA, the CDR3 is TGTGCCAGCAGCTTTTCGGGAGGTGAGCAGTTCTTC. Amino acids: CASSFSGGEQFF. The chain employs TRBV7-2 and TRBJ2-1, with TRBD2 identical over 7 bases. The V and J ends lost 3 bases and 9 bases, in that order; junction bases with no gene match: 2. The CDR3 is made up of 12 amino acids. Germline CDR1 is SGHTA and CDR2 is FQGNSA.

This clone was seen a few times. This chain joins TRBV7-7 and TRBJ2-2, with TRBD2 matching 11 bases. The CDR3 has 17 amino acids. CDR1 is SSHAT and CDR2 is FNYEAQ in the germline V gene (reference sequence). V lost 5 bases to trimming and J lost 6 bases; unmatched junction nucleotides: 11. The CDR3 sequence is CASSPYSGRARPGELFF. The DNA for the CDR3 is TGTGCCAGCAGCCCCTATAGCGGGAGGGCGAGACCCGGGGAGCTGTTTTTT. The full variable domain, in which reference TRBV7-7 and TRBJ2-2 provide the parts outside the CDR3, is GAGVSQSPRYKVTKRGQDVTLRCDPISSHATLYWYQQALGQGPEFLTYFNYEAQPDKSGLPSDRFSAERPEGSISTLTIQRTEQRDSAMYRCASSPYSGRARPGELFFGEGSRLTVL.

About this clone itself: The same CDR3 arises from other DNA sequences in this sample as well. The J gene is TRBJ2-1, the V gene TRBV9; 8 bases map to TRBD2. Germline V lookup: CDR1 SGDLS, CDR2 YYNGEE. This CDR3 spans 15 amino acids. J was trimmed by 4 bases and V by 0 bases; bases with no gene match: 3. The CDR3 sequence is CASSVGSGGYNEQFF. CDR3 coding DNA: TGTGCCAGCAGCGTAGGGAGCGGGGGTTACAATGAGCAGTTCTTC. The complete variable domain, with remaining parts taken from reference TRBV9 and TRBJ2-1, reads DSGVTQTPKHLITATGQRVTLRCSPRSGDLSVYWYQQSLDQGLQFLIQYYNGEERAKGNILERFSAQQFPDLHSELNLSSLELGDSALYFCASSVGSGGYNEQFFGPGTRLTVL.

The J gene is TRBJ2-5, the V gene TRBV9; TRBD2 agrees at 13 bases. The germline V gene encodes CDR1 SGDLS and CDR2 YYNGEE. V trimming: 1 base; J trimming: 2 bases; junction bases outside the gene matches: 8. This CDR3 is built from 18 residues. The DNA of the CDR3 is TGTGCCAGCAGCGTAACTAGCGGGAGGGCCTCTTTTCAAGAGACCCAGTACTTC. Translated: CASSVTSGRASFQETQYF.

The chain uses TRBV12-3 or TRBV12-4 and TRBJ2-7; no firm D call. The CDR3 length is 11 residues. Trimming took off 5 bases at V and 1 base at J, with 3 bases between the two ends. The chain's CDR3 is CASSTSYEQYF. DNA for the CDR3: TGTGCCAGCAGTACATCCTACGAGCAGTACTTC.

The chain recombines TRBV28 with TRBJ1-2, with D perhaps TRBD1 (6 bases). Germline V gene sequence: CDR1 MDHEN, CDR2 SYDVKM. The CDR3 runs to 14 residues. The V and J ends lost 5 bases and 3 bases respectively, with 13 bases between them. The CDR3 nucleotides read TGTGCCAGCAGTCGCCGGGACAACTACTATGGCTACACCTTC. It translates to CASSRRDNYYGYTF.

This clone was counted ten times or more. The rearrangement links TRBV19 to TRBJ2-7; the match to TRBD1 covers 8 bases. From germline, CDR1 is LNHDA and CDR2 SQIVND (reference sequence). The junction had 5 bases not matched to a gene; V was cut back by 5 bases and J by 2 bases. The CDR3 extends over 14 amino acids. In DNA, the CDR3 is TGTGCCAGTAGTCCAGGGGGCTCGGCCTACGAGCAGTACTTC. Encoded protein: CASSPGGSAYEQYF. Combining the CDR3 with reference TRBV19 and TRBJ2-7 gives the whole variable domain DGGITQSPKYLFRKEGQNVTLSCEQNLNHDAMYWYRQDPGQGLRLIYYSQIVNDFQKGDIAEGYSVSREKKESFPLTVTSAQKNPTAFYLCASSPGGSAYEQYFGPGTRLTVT.

Written as DNA, the CDR3 is TGTGCCAGCAGCTTAAGGGCAGGGGCCTCCAATCAGCCCCAGCATTTT. Its protein product is CASSLRAGASNQPQHF. V usage is TRBV5-5 and J usage is TRBJ1-5; the D gene is possibly TRBD1 (6 bases). CDR3 length: 16 residues. The germline gives CDR1 SGHKS, CDR2 YYEKEE (reference sequence). Trimming shortened V by 2 bases and J by 3 bases, and 15 bases separated the two germline ends.

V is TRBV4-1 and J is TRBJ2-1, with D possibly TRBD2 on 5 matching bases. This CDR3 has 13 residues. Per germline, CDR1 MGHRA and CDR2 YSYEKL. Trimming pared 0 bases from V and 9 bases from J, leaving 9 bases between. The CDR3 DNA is TGCGCCAGCAGCCAAGATTACGGGGTTGAGCAGTTCTTC. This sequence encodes CASSQDYGVEQFF.

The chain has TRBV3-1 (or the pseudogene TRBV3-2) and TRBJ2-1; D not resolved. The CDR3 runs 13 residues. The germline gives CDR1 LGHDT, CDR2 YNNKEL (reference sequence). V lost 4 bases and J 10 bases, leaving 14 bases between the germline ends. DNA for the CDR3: TGTGCCAGCAGCCTTGGAGACTTCGGGGAGCAGTTCTTC. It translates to CASSLGDFGEQFF.

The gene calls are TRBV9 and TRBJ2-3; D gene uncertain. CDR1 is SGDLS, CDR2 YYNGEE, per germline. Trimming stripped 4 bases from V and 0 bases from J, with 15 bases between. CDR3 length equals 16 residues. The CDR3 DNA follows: TGTGCCAGCAGCCACCCCTCTGCGGATAGCACAGATACGCAGTATTTT. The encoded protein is CASSHPSADSTDTQYF. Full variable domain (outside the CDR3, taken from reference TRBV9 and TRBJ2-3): DSGVTQTPKHLITATGQRVTLRCSPRSGDLSVYWYQQSLDQGLQFLIQYYNGEERAKGNILERFSAQQFPDLHSELNLSSLELGDSALYFCASSHPSADSTDTQYFGPGTRLTVL.

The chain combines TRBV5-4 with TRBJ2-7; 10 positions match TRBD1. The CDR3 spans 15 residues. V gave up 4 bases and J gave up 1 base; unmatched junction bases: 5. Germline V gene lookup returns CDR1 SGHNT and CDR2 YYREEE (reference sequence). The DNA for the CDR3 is TGTGCCAGCAGCGCGAGGACAGGGGGTTCCTACGAGCAGTACTTC. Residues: CASSARTGGSYEQYF.

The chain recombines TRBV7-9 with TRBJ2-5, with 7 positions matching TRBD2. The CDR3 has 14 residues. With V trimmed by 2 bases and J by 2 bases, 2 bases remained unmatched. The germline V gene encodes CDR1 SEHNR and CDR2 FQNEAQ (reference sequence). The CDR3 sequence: CASSLLAGQETQYF. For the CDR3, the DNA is TGTGCCAGCAGCTTATTAGCGGGTCAAGAGACCCAGTACTTC. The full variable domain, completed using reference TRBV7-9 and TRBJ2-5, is DTGVSQNPRHKITKRGQNVTFRCDPISEHNRLYWYRQTLGQGPEFLTYFQNEAQLEKSRLLSDRFSAERPKGSFSTLEIQRTEQGDSAMYLCASSLLAGQETQYFGPGTRLLVL.

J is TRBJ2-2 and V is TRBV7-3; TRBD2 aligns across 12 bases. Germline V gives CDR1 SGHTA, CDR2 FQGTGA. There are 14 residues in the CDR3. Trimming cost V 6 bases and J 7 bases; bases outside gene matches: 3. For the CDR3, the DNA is TGTGCCAGCAGGACTAGCGGGAGTGGCGGGGAGCTGTTTTTT. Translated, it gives CASRTSGSGGELFF.

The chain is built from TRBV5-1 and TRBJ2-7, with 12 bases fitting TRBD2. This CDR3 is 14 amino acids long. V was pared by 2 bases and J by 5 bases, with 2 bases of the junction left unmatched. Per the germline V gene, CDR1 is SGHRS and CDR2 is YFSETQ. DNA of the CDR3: TGCGCCAGCAGCTTTGGACTAGCGGGAAACGAGCAGTACTTC. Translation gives CASSFGLAGNEQYF.

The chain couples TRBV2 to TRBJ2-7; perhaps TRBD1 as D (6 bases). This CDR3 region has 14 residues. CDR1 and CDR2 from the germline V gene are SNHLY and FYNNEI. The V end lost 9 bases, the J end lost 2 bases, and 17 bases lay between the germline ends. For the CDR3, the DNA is TGTGCCAGTCATCTCGGGACAAGTACCTACGAGCAGTACTTC. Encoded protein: CASHLGTSTYEQYF.

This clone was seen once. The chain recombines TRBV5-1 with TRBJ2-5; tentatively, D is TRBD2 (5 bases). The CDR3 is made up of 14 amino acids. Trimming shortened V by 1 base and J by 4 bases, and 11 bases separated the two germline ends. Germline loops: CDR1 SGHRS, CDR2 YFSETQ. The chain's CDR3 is CASSLWASRETQYF. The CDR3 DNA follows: TGCGCCAGCAGCTTGTGGGCTAGCAGAGAGACCCAGTACTTC.

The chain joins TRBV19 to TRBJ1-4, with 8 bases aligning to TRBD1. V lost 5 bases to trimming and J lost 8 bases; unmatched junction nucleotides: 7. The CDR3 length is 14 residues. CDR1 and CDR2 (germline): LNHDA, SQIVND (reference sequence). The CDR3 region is CASSVDREVEKLFF. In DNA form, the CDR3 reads TGTGCCAGTAGTGTGGACAGGGAGGTCGAAAAACTGTTTTTT.

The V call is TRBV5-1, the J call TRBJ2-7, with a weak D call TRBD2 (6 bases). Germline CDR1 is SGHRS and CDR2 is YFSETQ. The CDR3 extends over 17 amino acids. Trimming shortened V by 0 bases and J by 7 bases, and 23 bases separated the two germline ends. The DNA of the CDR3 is TGCGCCAGCAGCTTGGCCGGAGGGTCCCCTTCGGGGAGGGAGCAGTACTTC. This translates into CASSLAGGSPSGREQYF.

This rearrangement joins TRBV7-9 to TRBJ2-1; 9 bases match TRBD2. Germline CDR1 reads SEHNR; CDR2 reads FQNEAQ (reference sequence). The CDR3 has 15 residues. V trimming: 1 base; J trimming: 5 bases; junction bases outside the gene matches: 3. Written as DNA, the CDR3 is TGTGCCAGCAGCTTAGGGGCGGGAGGGAACAATGAGCAGTTCTTC. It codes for CASSLGAGGNNEQFF.

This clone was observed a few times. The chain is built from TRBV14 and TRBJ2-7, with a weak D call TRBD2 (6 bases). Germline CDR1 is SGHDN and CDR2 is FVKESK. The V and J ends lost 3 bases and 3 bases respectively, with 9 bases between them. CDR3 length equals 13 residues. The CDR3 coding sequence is TGTGCCAGCAGCCATGCGACTAGCTACGAGCAGTACTTC. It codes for CASSHATSYEQYF.

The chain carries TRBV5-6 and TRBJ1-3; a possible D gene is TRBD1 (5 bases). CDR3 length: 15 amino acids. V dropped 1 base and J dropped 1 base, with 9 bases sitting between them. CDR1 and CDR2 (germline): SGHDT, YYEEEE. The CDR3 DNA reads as TGTGCCAGCAGCTTGATCAGGGCATCTGGAAACACCATATATTTT. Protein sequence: CASSLIRASGNTIYF.

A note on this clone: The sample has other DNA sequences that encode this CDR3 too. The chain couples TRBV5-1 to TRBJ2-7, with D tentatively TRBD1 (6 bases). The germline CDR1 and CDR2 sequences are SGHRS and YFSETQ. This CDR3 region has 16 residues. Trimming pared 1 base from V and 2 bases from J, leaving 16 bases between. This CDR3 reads CASSLSPGQGAYEQYF. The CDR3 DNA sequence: TGCGCCAGCAGCTTGTCTCCGGGACAAGGCGCCTACGAGCAGTACTTC.